The 22 T cell receptor beta chains in this list originate from one sample, sequenced in a study of T-cell reconstitution after alpha-beta-depleted transplantation in children. Construction of the TCRbeta library involved unique molecular identifiers. MiXCR was run by TCRdb on the PCR reads, yielding one entry per CDR3 protein. The repertoire holds 250,000 to 400,000 distinct CDR3 sequences, with approximately 23% as singletons. The source material was PBMCs, mostly from graft donor cells, sampled 180 days after TCRalphabeta/CD19-depleted stem cell transplant. The source of these receptors is a male patient younger than 18 who had a stem cell transplant for acute lymphoblastic leukemia, so the T cells may come from the graft donor.

The V gene is TRBV6-1, the J gene TRBJ1-2, with 8 bases fitting TRBD1. CDR3 length: 13 amino acids. Germline V gene sequence: CDR1 MNHNS, CDR2 SASEGT. Trimming at V came to 3 bases and at J to 4 bases, leaving 1 base not matched to a gene. The CDR3 DNA is TGTGCCAGCAGTGACCAGGGGGCCTATGGCTACACCTTC. Its protein is CASSDQGAYGYTF.

The chain links TRBV5-1 to TRBJ1-1, with D hard to call. Trimming pared 4 bases from V and 1 base from J, leaving 17 bases between. Germline values: CDR1 SGHRS, CDR2 YFSETQ. This CDR3 contains 16 residues. The DNA for the CDR3 is TGCGCCAGCAGCCCCATGGGCGGACTTTCGAACACTGAAGCTTTCTTT. Translation gives CASSPMGGLSNTEAFF.

This clonotype has more than one count but fewer than ten. This sequence joins TRBV5-1 and TRBJ2-5; D tentatively reads TRBD1 or TRBD2 (6 bases each). The V gene lost 2 bases and the J gene lost 1 base, with 12 bases spanning the gap. The germline V gene encodes CDR1 SGHRS and CDR2 YFSETQ. The CDR3 totals 15 residues. The chain's CDR3 is CASSFGSGAQETQYF. CDR3 in DNA: TGCGCCAGCAGCTTCGGGTCGGGGGCCCAAGAGACCCAGTACTTC.

The chain joins TRBV29-1 to TRBJ2-3, with 10 bases lining up with TRBD2. CDR1 is SQVTM and CDR2 is ANQGSEA in the germline V gene. Trimming at V came to 5 bases and at J to 3 bases, leaving 2 bases not matched to a gene. The CDR3 covers 13 residues. The CDR3 loop reads CSVSGRVTDTQYF. CDR3 nucleotides: TGCAGCGTTAGCGGGAGGGTGACAGATACGCAGTATTTT.

This clonotype came up once. This rearrangement joins TRBV20-1 to TRBJ1-4; D unresolved. V lost 1 base, J lost 8 bases, and 17 bases lay in between. Germline assignment: CDR1 DFQATT and CDR2 SNEGSKA (reference sequence). The CDR3 loop spans 15 amino acids. Written as DNA, the CDR3 is TGCAGTGCTAGAGTCCGGGAAGCGATTATAGAAAAACTGTTTTTT. The encoded protein is CSARVREAIIEKLFF.

This clonotype turned up a few times. This rearrangement joins TRBV5-1 to TRBJ2-7; D possibly uses TRBD1 or TRBD2 (5 bases each). Per the germline V gene, CDR1 is SGHRS and CDR2 is YFSETQ. V lost 5 bases, J lost 4 bases, and 16 bases lay in between. The CDR3 is 14 residues long. As DNA, the CDR3 is TGCGCCAGCAGACCTACCGGGACGTATTACGAGCAGTACTTC. It translates to CASRPTGTYYEQYF.

The chain recombines TRBV9 with TRBJ2-3; 15 bases fit TRBD2. CDR3 size: 20 residues. V dropped 4 bases and J dropped 3; count of bases not matched to a gene: 15. Germline V lookup: CDR1 SGDLS, CDR2 YYNGEE. The CDR3 region has the DNA TGTGCCAGCAGCATACGCCGGACTAGCGGGAGGGACGAGGTAACAGATACGCAGTATTTT. Protein: CASSIRRTSGRDEVTDTQYF. Based on the CDR3 plus reference TRBV9 and TRBJ2-3, the full variable domain is DSGVTQTPKHLITATGQRVTLRCSPRSGDLSVYWYQQSLDQGLQFLIQYYNGEERAKGNILERFSAQQFPDLHSELNLSSLELGDSALYFCASSIRRTSGRDEVTDTQYFGPGTRLTVL.

This chain's CDR3 is CATSRRVSTDTQYF. Here the CDR3 DNA reads TGTGCCACCAGCAGAAGGGTTAGCACAGATACGCAGTATTTT. The chain combines TRBV15 with TRBJ2-3; D remains ambiguous. The CDR3 has 14 residues. Germline-derived CDR1 and CDR2 are LNHNV and YYDKDF (reference sequence). Trimming removed 2 bases at V and 0 bases at J, with 6 bases between.

This clonotype was counted a few times. This sequence joins TRBV5-1 and TRBJ2-4; 12 nucleotides agree with TRBD2. Looked up from germline, CDR1 is SGHRS and CDR2 is YFSETQ. This CDR3 has 17 amino acids. J gave up 8 bases and V 3 bases, and 12 bases lay outside the gene matches. The CDR3 region has the DNA TGCGCCAGCAGCTCTACGAGGACTAGCGGGGTTACCGACATTCAGTACTTC. Its protein is CASSSTRTSGVTDIQYF. The whole variable domain, remainder taken from reference TRBV5-1 and TRBJ2-4, is KAGVTQTPRYLIKTRGQQVTLSCSPISGHRSVSWYQQTPGQGLQFLFEYFSETQRNKGNFPGRFSGRQFSNSRSEMNVSTLELGDSALYLCASSSTRTSGVTDIQYFGAGTRLSVL.

This clonotype was recorded at least ten times. The chain is built from TRBV29-1 and TRBJ2-5, with D possibly matching TRBD2 (5 bases). Deletions cut 4 bases from V and 1 base from J, with 22 bases between. Germline-derived CDR1 and CDR2 are SQVTM and ANQGSEA. There are 17 residues in the CDR3. In DNA, the CDR3 is TGCAGCGTTGGTGGGAGCTGGAAAGAGCCAACCCAAGAGACCCAGTACTTC. Protein: CSVGGSWKEPTQETQYF.

This rearrangement joins TRBV20-1 to TRBJ1-5; unclear D gene. Trimming cost V 3 bases and J 0 bases, with 6 bases left between them. The CDR3 totals 13 residues. CDR1 and CDR2 (germline): DFQATT, SNEGSKA (reference sequence). The CDR3, as DNA: TGCAGTGCTAGTCCCAGTAGCAATCAGCCCCAGCATTTT. This sequence encodes CSASPSSNQPQHF.

V and J are TRBV14 and TRBJ2-3; 8 bases match TRBD1. Germline V CDR1 and CDR2: SGHDN, FVKESK. Losses at the gene ends were 4 bases for V and 6 bases for J; bases not matched to a gene: 9. CDR3 size: 15 residues. CDR3 protein: CASSRPERQGDTQYF. In nucleotides, the CDR3 is TGTGCCAGCAGCCGACCTGAGAGACAGGGGGATACGCAGTATTTT.

This clonotype was counted only a few times. This rearrangement joins TRBV4-1 to TRBJ2-1, with D tentatively TRBD2 (5 bases). Trimming shortened V by 0 bases and J by 4 bases, and 19 bases separated the two germline ends. The CDR3 runs to 18 residues. Germline-derived CDR1 and CDR2 are MGHRA and YSYEKL. The CDR3 sequence is CASSQENGVSGLYNEQFF. For the CDR3, the DNA is TGCGCCAGCAGCCAAGAAAACGGGGTTTCGGGATTATACAATGAGCAGTTCTTC.

The chain couples TRBV5-6 to TRBJ2-1; D unclear. Germline values: CDR1 SGHDT, CDR2 YYEEEE. The CDR3 extends over 14 amino acids. Trimming pared 0 bases from V and 6 bases from J, leaving 10 bases between. The CDR3 DNA reads as TGTGCCAGCAGCTTGGGTAGTAAGGCCAATGAGCAGTTCTTC. This codes for CASSLGSKANEQFF.

This clonotype showed up just a few times. The CDR3 here is CASSLVTSGRAFPSYEQYF. As DNA, the CDR3 is TGTGCCAGCAGCTTAGTGACTAGCGGGAGGGCCTTCCCCTCCTACGAGCAGTACTTC. The chain employs TRBV7-6 and TRBJ2-7, with TRBD2 matching 14 bases. This CDR3 comprises 19 residues. Germline V gene data show CDR1 as SGHVS and CDR2 as FNYEAQ. V was clipped by 1 base and J by 0 bases; unmatched bases: 8.

This clonotype appeared a few times. The rearrangement joins TRBV6-2 or TRBV6-3 to TRBJ1-5, with D uncertain. This CDR3 is built from 13 residues. Between the trimmed V and J ends, which lost 6 bases and 16 bases, there was a span of 22 bases. Germline values: CDR1 MNHEY, CDR2 SVGEGT. The CDR3: CASRPATTARGHF. CDR3 sequence (DNA): TGTGCCAGCAGGCCGGCCACCACCGCCCGGGGACATTTT.

The chain has TRBV10-3 and TRBJ1-1, with a weak D call TRBD1 (6 bases). This CDR3 contains 17 residues. The V and J ends lost 3 bases and 3 bases respectively, with 20 bases between them. Germline CDR1 and CDR2: ENHRY and SYGVKD. CDR3 DNA sequence: TGTGCCATCAGTGATGTCCCCGGGGGGGCCGGGGACACTGAAGCTTTCTTT. Amino acid sequence: CAISDVPGGAGDTEAFF.

The CDR3 loop is CSARDSSGGWNEQFF. CDR3 DNA sequence: TGCAGTGCTAGAGATTCGAGTGGGGGCTGGAATGAGCAGTTCTTC. V gene TRBV20-1 combines with J gene TRBJ2-1; D is perhaps TRBD1 (6 bases). Germline values: CDR1 DFQATT, CDR2 SNEGSKA (reference sequence). The CDR3 totals 15 residues. Trimming pared 0 bases from V and 7 bases from J, leaving 16 bases between.

Only a few counts were recorded for this clonotype. The DNA of the CDR3 is TGTGCCAGCAGTTACCCGGGGACCCATCCGGAACAGTTCTTC. Translation gives CASSYPGTHPEQFF. V is TRBV6-5 and J is TRBJ2-1; either TRBD1 or TRBD2 may supply D (5 bases each). The CDR3 length is 14 residues. In germline, CDR1 is MNHEY, CDR2 SVGAGI. Trimming left V 2 bases short and J 13 bases short, with 18 bases between.

The CDR3 coding sequence is TGCAGTGCTAGAGGCCAGATTAGCAATCAGCCCCAGCATTTT. Residues: CSARGQISNQPQHF. The V and J genes are TRBV20-1 and TRBJ1-5; unclear D gene. Per the germline V gene, CDR1 is DFQATT and CDR2 is SNEGSKA (reference sequence). V was cut by 1 base and J by 0 bases, with 7 bases left in between. The CDR3 is 14 residues long.

The rearrangement joins TRBV5-1 to TRBJ1-1; 9 nucleotides line up with TRBD1. Trimming cost V 3 bases and J 1 base; bases outside gene matches: 10. The CDR3 totals 17 residues. From germline, CDR1 is SGHRS and CDR2 YFSETQ. The CDR3 protein is CASSSGTGLPPNTEAFF. CDR3 sequence (DNA): TGCGCCAGCAGCTCCGGGACAGGGTTGCCCCCGAACACTGAAGCTTTCTTT. Looking up the rest from reference TRBV5-1 and TRBJ1-1 gives the full variable domain: KAGVTQTPRYLIKTRGQQVTLSCSPISGHRSVSWYQQTPGQGLQFLFEYFSETQRNKGNFPGRFSGRQFSNSRSEMNVSTLELGDSALYLCASSSGTGLPPNTEAFFGQGTRLTVV.

This chain's CDR3 is CAISEGQGQFF. The CDR3 DNA reads as TGTGCCATCAGTGAGGGGCAGGGGCAGTTCTTC. This chain connects TRBV10-3 to TRBJ2-1, with a tentative D call TRBD1 (5 bases). The CDR3 is 11 residues long. Germline CDR1 is ENHRY and CDR2 is SYGVKD. The V and J ends lost 2 bases and 12 bases respectively, with 8 bases between them.